This T cell receptor (beta chain) was recorded in a study of glioma-infiltrating T cells. Trimming pared 5 bases from V and 3 bases from J, leaving 8 bases between. This CDR3 region has 13 residues. CDR1 and CDR2 from the germline V gene are ENHRY and SYGVKD. The iRepertoire nested amplicon-rescue multiplex PCR amplified TCR alpha and beta CDR3s from RNA. Via MiXCR, TCRdb re-called the multiplex PCR reads, giving one row per CDR3 protein. The sample lists 100,000 to 150,000 distinct CDR3 sequences, approximately 25% occurring once. Study-level results: Very few CDR3 sequences were shared between tissue and blood.

About this clonotype: What it binds is not known.

Sample: glioma tissue, nonneoplastic brain tissue, or PBMCs (not recorded which). The receptor comes from a human donor with low-grade glioma or glioblastoma, undergoing nonglioma brain surgery, or in good health (not recorded which). This chain joins TRBV10-3 and TRBJ1-5, with no clear D. Written as DNA, the CDR3 is TGTGCCATCAGTAATTTGGCCAATCAGCCCCAGCATTTT. This translates into CAISNLANQPQHF.